This TCR beta chain was documented in a study of CXCR3-negative and CXCR3-positive naive CD8 T cells. The libraries of TRB cDNA were constructed through 5' RACE using UMI labels. TCRdb re-called the 5' RACE reads; one entry per CDR3 protein, DNA not given. This table holds roughly 6,400 distinct CDR3 sequences. A remark on this clonotype: The antigen is not known.

General observations from the study: Diversity ran similarly high across both naive subsets but far lower in memory CD8+ cells. Researchers reported similar TRBV-TRBJ usage in naive CXCR3-negative and CXCR3-positive cells, though memory differed.

The TCR comes from a human donor in good health. Some clones in this sample may be carry-over from other donors' samples. Sequencing used naive CXCR3- CD8+ T cells from blood. Regarding subset: CD45RO-CCR7+CD27+CD95- naive CD8+ T cells lacking CXCR3 (TNR3-).

The chain's CDR3 is CASFDRENTGELFF. V and J are TRBV19 and TRBJ2-2; TCRdb designates TRBD1, a call that cannot be tested without DNA. CDR3 length equals 14 residues. Germline V lookup: CDR1 LNHDA, CDR2 SQIVND (reference sequence).